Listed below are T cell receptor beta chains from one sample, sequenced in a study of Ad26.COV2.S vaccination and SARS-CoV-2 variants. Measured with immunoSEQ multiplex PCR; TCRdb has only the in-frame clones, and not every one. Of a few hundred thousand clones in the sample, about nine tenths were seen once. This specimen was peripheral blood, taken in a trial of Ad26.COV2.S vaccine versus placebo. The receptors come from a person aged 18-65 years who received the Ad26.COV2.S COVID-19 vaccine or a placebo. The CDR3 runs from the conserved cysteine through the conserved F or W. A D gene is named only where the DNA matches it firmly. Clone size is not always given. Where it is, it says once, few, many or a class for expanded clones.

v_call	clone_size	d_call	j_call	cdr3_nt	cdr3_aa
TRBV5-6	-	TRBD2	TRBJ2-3	TGTGCCAGCAGCCTTGGACTAGCGGGAGGGATCACAGATACGCAGTATTTT	CASSLGLAGGITDTQYF
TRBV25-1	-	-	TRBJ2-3	TGTGCCAGCAGTTTGTTTCTCGGGGATACGCAGTATTTT	CASSLFLGDTQYF
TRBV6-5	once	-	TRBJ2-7	TGTGCCAGCAGTTCACTAGCTGGCGAGCAGTACTTC	CASSSLAGEQYF
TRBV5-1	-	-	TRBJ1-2	TGCGCCAGCAGCTCCTCGCCGGGCAGGGATGGTAGTGGCTACACCTTC	CASSSSPGRDGSGYTF
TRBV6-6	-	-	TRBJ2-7	TGTGCCAGCAGTTACAGCCTAGGCGAGCAGTACTTC	CASSYSLGEQYF
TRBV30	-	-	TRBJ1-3	TGTGCCTGGAGTGCTGGACCTTCTGGAAACACCATATATTTT	CAWSAGPSGNTIYF
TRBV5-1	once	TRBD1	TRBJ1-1	TGCGCCAGCAGCTTAGACAGGGGGCGCAACACTGAAGCTTTCTTT	CASSLDRGRNTEAFF
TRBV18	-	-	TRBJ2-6	TGTGCCAGCTCACTCAACCTGGGGATCTCTGGGGCCAACGTCCTGACTTTC	CASSLNLGISGANVLTF
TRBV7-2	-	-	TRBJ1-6	TGTGCCAGCAGCTCTTGGGGCGCCGATAATTCACCCCTCCACTTT	CASSSWGADNSPLHF
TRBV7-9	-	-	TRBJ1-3	TGTGCCAGCAGCTTAGCCAGCCTGGGGTCTGGAAACACCATATATTTT	CASSLASLGSGNTIYF
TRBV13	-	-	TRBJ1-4	TGTGCCAGCAGCGCCTCCGAGACACGGGAAAAACTGTTTTTT	CASSASETREKLFF
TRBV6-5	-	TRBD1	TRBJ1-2	TGTGCCAGCAGTTACTCGACAGGGTGGGGCTACACCTTC	CASSYSTGWGYTF
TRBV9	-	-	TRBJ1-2	TGTGCCAGCAGCGTGGGCTCGGACTATGGCTACACCTTC	CASSVGSDYGYTF
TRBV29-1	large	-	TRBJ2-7	TGCAGCGTTGTTGCGGGGAACTCCTACGAGCAGTACTTC	CSVVAGNSYEQYF
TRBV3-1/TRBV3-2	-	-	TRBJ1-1	TGTGCCAGCCGCCCCCAAGGAAAGAACACTGAAGCTTTCTTT	CASRPQGKNTEAFF
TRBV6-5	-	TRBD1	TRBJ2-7	TGTGCCAGCAGTTCCGGGACAGATAATTACGAGCAGTACTTC	CASSSGTDNYEQYF
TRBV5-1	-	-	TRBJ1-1	TGCGCCAGCAGCTTGGAGGATAACACTGAAGCTTTCTTT	CASSLEDNTEAFF
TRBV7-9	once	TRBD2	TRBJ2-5	TGTGCCAGCAGCTTTAGCCTAGCGGGGGCAGAGACCCAGTACTTC	CASSFSLAGAETQYF
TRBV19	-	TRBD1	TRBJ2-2	TGTGCCAGTAGAAGGGGGACAGAGAACACCGGGGAGCTGTTTTTT	CASRRGTENTGELFF
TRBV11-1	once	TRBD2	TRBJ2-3	TGTGCCAGCAGCCCAGGACTAGCGGGAGAAGATACGCAGTATTTT	CASSPGLAGEDTQYF
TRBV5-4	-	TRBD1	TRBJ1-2	TGTGCCAGCAGCGGAGGACAGGGGGAAACCTATGGCTACACCTTC	CASSGGQGETYGYTF
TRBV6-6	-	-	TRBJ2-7	TGTGCCAGCAGCCCCTTATACAGCTACGAGCAGTACTTC	CASSPLYSYEQYF
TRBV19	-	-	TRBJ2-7	TGTGCCAGTAGTTCGAGGGCCCACTACGAGGAGCAGTACTTC	CASSSRAHYEEQYF
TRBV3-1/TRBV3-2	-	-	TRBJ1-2	TGTGCCAGCAGCCAAGTACGATGGGCCAGTCCCGTCTATGGCTACACCTTC	CASSQVRWASPVYGYTF